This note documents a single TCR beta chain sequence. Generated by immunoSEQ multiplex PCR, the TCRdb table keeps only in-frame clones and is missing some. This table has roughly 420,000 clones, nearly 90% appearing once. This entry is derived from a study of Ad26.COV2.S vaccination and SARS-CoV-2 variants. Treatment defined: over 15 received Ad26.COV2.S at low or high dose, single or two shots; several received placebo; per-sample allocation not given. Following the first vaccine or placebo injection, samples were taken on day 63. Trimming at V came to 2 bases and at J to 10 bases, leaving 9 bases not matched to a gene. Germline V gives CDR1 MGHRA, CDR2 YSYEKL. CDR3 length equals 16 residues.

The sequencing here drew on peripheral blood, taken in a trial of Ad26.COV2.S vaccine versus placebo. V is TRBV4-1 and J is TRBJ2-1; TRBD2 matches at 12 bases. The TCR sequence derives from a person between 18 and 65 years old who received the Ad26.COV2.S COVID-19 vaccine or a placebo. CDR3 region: CASSQLLASGRGEQFF. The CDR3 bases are TGCGCCAGCAGCCAACTATTGGCTAGCGGGAGGGGAGAGCAGTTCTTC.